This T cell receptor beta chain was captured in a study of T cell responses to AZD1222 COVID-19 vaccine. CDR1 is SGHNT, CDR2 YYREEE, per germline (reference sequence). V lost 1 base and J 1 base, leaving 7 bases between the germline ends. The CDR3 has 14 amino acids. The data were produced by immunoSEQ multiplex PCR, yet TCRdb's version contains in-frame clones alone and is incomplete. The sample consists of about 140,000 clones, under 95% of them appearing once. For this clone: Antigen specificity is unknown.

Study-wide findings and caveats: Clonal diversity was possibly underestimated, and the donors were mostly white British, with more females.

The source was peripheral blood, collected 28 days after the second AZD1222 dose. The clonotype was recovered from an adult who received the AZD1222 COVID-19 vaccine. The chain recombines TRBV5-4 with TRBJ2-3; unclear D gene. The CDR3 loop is CASSLKMGTDTQYF. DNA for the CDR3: TGTGCCAGCAGCTTGAAAATGGGCACAGATACGCAGTATTTT.